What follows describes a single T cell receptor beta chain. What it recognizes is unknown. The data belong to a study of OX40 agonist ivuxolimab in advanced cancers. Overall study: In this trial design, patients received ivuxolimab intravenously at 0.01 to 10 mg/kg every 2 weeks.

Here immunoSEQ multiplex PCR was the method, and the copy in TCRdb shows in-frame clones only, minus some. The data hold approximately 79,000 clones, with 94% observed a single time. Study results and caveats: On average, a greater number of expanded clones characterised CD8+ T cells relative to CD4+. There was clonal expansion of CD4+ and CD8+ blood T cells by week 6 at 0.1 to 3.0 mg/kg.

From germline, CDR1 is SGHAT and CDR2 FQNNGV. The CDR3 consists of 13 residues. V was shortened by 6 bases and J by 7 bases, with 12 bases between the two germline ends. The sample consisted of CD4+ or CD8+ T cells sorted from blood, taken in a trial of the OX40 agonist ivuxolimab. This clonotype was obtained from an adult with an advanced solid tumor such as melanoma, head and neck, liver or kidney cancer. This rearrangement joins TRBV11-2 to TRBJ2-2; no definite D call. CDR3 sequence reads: CASSPVWNGELFF. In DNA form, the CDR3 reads TGTGCCAGCAGTCCCGTCTGGAACGGGGAGCTGTTTTTT.